Below are 12 T cell receptor beta chains sequenced from a single sample in a study of radiotherapy plus CTLA-4 blockade in lung cancer. Data came from immunoSEQ multiplex PCR; TCRdb stores just in-frame clones and leaves some out. The sample lists 53,000 or so clones; approximately 86% were seen once. The starting material was peripheral blood, obtained from a patient treated with radiotherapy plus ipilimumab. The receptors derive from a human donor with non-small cell lung cancer that progressed on radiotherapy plus ipilimumab. Some clones in this sample may be carry-over from other donors' samples.

On this clone: With only one base between it and a far larger clone, this is likely a read error. J is TRBJ2-1 and V is TRBV4-3; D might be TRBD2 (5 bases). CDR1 and CDR2 (germline): LGHNA, YSLEER. CDR3 length: 16 residues. CDR3 nucleotide sequence: TGCGCCAGCAGCCAAGGTGCGGGCGTCTCCTACAATGAGCAGCTCTTC. Translated, it gives CASSQGAGVSYNEQLF.

The V call is TRBV30, the J call TRBJ2-7; possibly TRBD1 for D (6 bases). Germline V lookup: CDR1 GTSNPN, CDR2 SVGIG (reference sequence). V dropped 3 bases and J dropped 7 bases, with 16 bases sitting between them. There are 13 residues in the CDR3. CDR3 region: CAWSRDTPLEQYF. CDR3 in DNA: TGTGCCTGGAGCCGGGACACCCCGTTGGAGCAGTACTTC.

The rearrangement joins TRBV6-5 to TRBJ1-6, with TRBD1 matching over 9 bases. Germline values: CDR1 MNHEY, CDR2 SVGAGI. This CDR3 is 14 amino acids long. J was trimmed by 9 bases and V by 5 bases; bases with no gene match: 5. CDR3: CASSAGQGISPLHF. CDR3 bases: TGTGCCAGCAGTGCCGGACAGGGGATTTCACCCCTCCACTTT.

The chain has TRBV28 and TRBJ1-1; 10 nucleotides align to TRBD1. CDR1 MDHEN and CDR2 SYDVKM come from the germline V gene. V lost 7 bases, J lost 0 bases, and 2 bases stayed unmatched. This CDR3 has 14 residues. In nucleotides, the CDR3 is TGTGCCAGCAAGACAGGGGGCGTGAACACTGAAGCTTTCTTT. Amino acids: CASKTGGVNTEAFF.

The chain joins TRBV6-6 to TRBJ2-5; TRBD2 aligns across 11 bases. With V trimmed by 6 bases and J by 4 bases, 10 bases remained unmatched. CDR1 MNHNY and CDR2 SVGAGI come from the germline V gene (reference sequence). There are 16 residues in the CDR3. The CDR3 sequence is CASRTLAGGPLETQYF. The CDR3 bases are TGTGCCAGCAGAACCTTAGCGGGAGGGCCTTTAGAGACCCAGTACTTC.

The V gene is TRBV14, the J gene TRBJ1-1; no reliable D call. V was clipped by 5 bases and J by 5 bases, with 15 bases between them. From germline, CDR1 is SGHDN and CDR2 FVKESK. This CDR3 contains 14 residues. For the CDR3, the DNA is TGTGCCAGCAGCTTCGCAGGTCGGGGTACTGAAGCTTTCTTT. It translates to CASSFAGRGTEAFF.

The V and J genes are TRBV29-1 and TRBJ2-3; 8 bases line up with TRBD1. This CDR3 region has 14 residues. V shed 7 bases and J 1 base; nucleotides not matched to a gene: 7. CDR1 and CDR2 (germline): SQVTM, ANQGSEA. CDR3 coding DNA: TGCAGCGGCGCGGACAGGGCTCGCACAGATACGCAGTATTTT. Translation gives CSGADRARTDTQYF.

The rearrangement joins TRBV29-1 to TRBJ1-1; 8 nucleotides match TRBD1. The germline V gene has CDR1 SQVTM and CDR2 ANQGSEA. This CDR3 is built from 13 residues. Trimming cost V 4 bases and J 5 bases; bases outside gene matches: 6. CDR3 coding DNA: TGCAGCGTTGCTTGGACAGGGCGAACTGAAGCTTTCTTT. Translated, it gives CSVAWTGRTEAFF.

This chain links TRBV11-2 with TRBJ2-3; 10 bases fit TRBD2. CDR3 length equals 16 residues. Trimming removed 4 bases from V and 0 bases from J; junction bases left unmatched: 4. Germline CDR1 and CDR2: SGHAT and FQNNGV. For the CDR3, the DNA is TGTGCCAGCAGCTCCAAAGCGGGAGGGAGCACAGATACGCAGTATTTT. Translating it yields CASSSKAGGSTDTQYF.

A few counts support this clone. The chain's CDR3 is CASSFLAGGHTDTQYF. CDR3 nucleotides: TGTGCCAGCAGCTTTTTAGCGGGAGGGCACACAGATACGCAGTATTTT. The chain has TRBV7-8 and TRBJ2-3, with TRBD2 identical over 11 bases. The CDR3 totals 16 residues. V was clipped by 3 bases and J by 2 bases; unmatched bases: 4. The germline gives CDR1 SGHVS, CDR2 FQNEAQ.

This clone was recorded only once. The CDR3 loop is CASSPSGGARTQYF. The CDR3 nucleotides are TGTGCCAGCAGCCCTAGCGGGGGGGCCAGGACGCAGTATTTT. The J gene is TRBJ2-3, the V gene TRBV7-6; 12 bases map to TRBD2. The germline V gene encodes CDR1 SGHVS and CDR2 FNYEAQ. The CDR3 loop spans 14 amino acids. V lost 5 bases and J lost 9; bases outside the gene matches: 6.

The chain links TRBV29-1 to TRBJ2-3; 7 bases map to TRBD2. CDR3 size: 14 residues. Germline CDR1 is SQVTM and CDR2 is ANQGSEA. J was trimmed by 4 bases and V by 3 bases; bases with no gene match: 7. In DNA form, the CDR3 reads TGCAGCGTTGACTACTGGGAGGGAGCAGATACGCAGTATTTT. It specifies CSVDYWEGADTQYF.